One sample yielded the 21 T cell receptor beta chains listed below, sequenced in a study of blood T cell repertoires in COVID-19. Profiling relied on immunoSEQ multiplex PCR, and the TCRdb table lists in-frame clones only, not all of them. The sample includes roughly 500,000 clones, 89% seen only once; the top ten take around 0.92%. What was sequenced was peripheral blood. The receptors were sampled from a man aged 18 to 30 with COVID-19, enrolled during active disease.

This rearrangement joins TRBV2 to TRBJ1-1, with TRBD1 identical over 8 bases. This CDR3 is 13 amino acids long. V trimming: 4 bases; J trimming: 6 bases; junction bases outside the gene matches: 4. Germline CDR1 is SNHLY and CDR2 is FYNNEI. The CDR3 nucleotides are TGTGCCAGCAGTGCCGACAGGGGCGCTGAAGCTTTCTTT. Translation: CASSADRGAEAFF.

V usage is TRBV6-5 and J usage is TRBJ2-5; perhaps TRBD2 as D (5 bases). V gave up 0 bases and J gave up 10 bases, with 18 bases separating them. Germline V gene data show CDR1 as MNHEY and CDR2 as SVGAGI. There are 15 residues in the CDR3. The CDR3 sequence is CASSYSRDIGVDQYF. CDR3 DNA sequence: TGTGCCAGCAGTTACTCGAGAGACATCGGGGTCGACCAGTACTTC.

The chain combines TRBV30 with TRBJ2-3, with 8 bases aligning to TRBD1. Germline CDR1 is GTSNPN and CDR2 is SVGIG (reference sequence). J gave up 0 bases and V 0 bases, and 5 bases lay outside the gene matches. CDR3 size: 16 residues. CDR3 DNA: TGTGCCTGGAGTGTGAGGACAGGGAGAAGCACAGATACGCAGTATTTT. Translated, it gives CAWSVRTGRSTDTQYF.

The rearrangement links TRBV5-1 to TRBJ1-4; TRBD1 agrees at 8 bases. The CDR3 is 15 residues long. After removal of 0 bases from V and 7 bases from J, the junction contained 5 bases not matched to a gene. In germline, CDR1 is SGHRS, CDR2 YFSETQ. The CDR3 loop reads CASSLDGTGSEKLFF. CDR3 DNA: TGCGCCAGCAGCTTGGATGGGACAGGTAGTGAAAAACTGTTTTTT.

This clone was detected once. The chain carries TRBV5-1 and TRBJ1-3, with 9 nucleotides matching TRBD1. Trimming cost V 4 bases and J 11 bases; bases outside gene matches: 7. CDR1 SGHRS and CDR2 YFSETQ come from the germline V gene. The CDR3 covers 13 residues. CDR3 sequence (DNA): TGCGCCAGCAGCGCCGGACAGGGGTACCCCATATATTTT. This sequence encodes CASSAGQGYPIYF.

The genes are TRBV12-3 or TRBV12-4 and TRBJ2-7, with TRBD2 as a possible D gene (6 bases). The CDR3 contains 13 residues. V dropped 6 bases and J dropped 6 bases, with 15 bases sitting between them. The CDR3 DNA reads as TGTGCCAGCAGGGTAAATAGCGGAGGCGAGCAGTACTTC. Translating gives CASRVNSGGEQYF.

The chain employs TRBV3-1 (or the pseudogene TRBV3-2) and TRBJ1-3; unclear D gene. Per the germline V gene, CDR1 is LGHDT and CDR2 is YNNKEL (reference sequence). V was shortened by 5 bases and J by 3 bases, with 8 bases between the two germline ends. The CDR3 consists of 13 residues. CDR3 sequence: CASSSGGGNTIYF. The DNA for the CDR3 is TGTGCCAGCAGCTCAGGAGGTGGAAACACCATATATTTT.

The chain combines TRBV7-8 with TRBJ2-3, with a possible D match to TRBD2 (6 bases). This CDR3 comprises 13 residues. The germline V gene has CDR1 SGHVS and CDR2 FQNEAQ. Deletions cut 1 base from V and 8 bases from J, with 10 bases between. The DNA for the CDR3 is TGTGCCAGCAGCTTAGTGGAGGGAGGTACGCAGTATTTT. The encoded protein is CASSLVEGGTQYF.

V gene TRBV9 combines with J gene TRBJ1-6; TRBD1 aligns across 8 bases. J lost 5 bases, V lost 4 bases, and 5 bases had no gene match. Germline V gene sequence: CDR1 SGDLS, CDR2 YYNGEE. The CDR3 runs to 15 residues. The CDR3 sequence: CASSPTGANNSPLHF. The CDR3 DNA follows: TGTGCCAGCAGCCCGACAGGGGCTAATAATTCACCCCTCCACTTT.

The chain uses TRBV4-1 and TRBJ2-7; 7 bases are a match to TRBD2. The germline V gene has CDR1 MGHRA and CDR2 YSYEKL. This CDR3 comprises 19 residues. Losses at the gene ends were 2 bases for V and 1 base for J; bases not matched to a gene: 17. The CDR3 DNA reads TGCGCCAGCAGCCAACCAGGCTGGCGGGAGATCACCATGTCCTACGAGCAGTACTTC. This translates into CASSQPGWREITMSYEQYF.

This clone was observed once. The chain links TRBV5-1 to TRBJ2-7, with 14 bases that match TRBD2. V lost 7 bases and J lost 2; bases outside the gene matches: 8. Germline V lookup: CDR1 SGHRS, CDR2 YFSETQ. This CDR3 contains 16 residues. This CDR3 is CASSGLAGAGAYEQYF. The CDR3 coding sequence is TGCGCCAGCTCGGGACTAGCGGGAGCGGGGGCCTACGAGCAGTACTTC.

The chain couples TRBV4-2 to TRBJ1-2, with 8 bases fitting TRBD1. Germline loops: CDR1 LGHNA, CDR2 YNFKEQ. With 1 base clipped from V and 4 bases from J, the junction kept 5 bases outside the gene matches. The CDR3 totals 15 residues. The CDR3 region is CASSQARQGFYGYTF. As DNA, the CDR3 is TGTGCCAGCAGCCAAGCAAGACAGGGGTTCTATGGCTACACCTTC.

This chain joins TRBV10-3 and TRBJ2-5; the D gene is possibly TRBD2 (5 bases). V lost 6 bases and J 1 base, leaving 9 bases between the germline ends. From germline, CDR1 is ENHRY and CDR2 SYGVKD. This CDR3 contains 13 residues. CDR3 nucleotide sequence: TGTGCCATCAGCCAGCGGTCCCAAGAGACCCAGTACTTC. It translates to CAISQRSQETQYF.

V is TRBV7-9 and J is TRBJ2-5; tentatively, D is TRBD1 (5 bases). The V gene lost 0 bases and the J gene lost 5 bases, with 10 bases spanning the gap. The CDR3 has 14 amino acids. CDR1 and CDR2 (germline): SEHNR, FQNEAQ (reference sequence). The CDR3 nucleotides are TGTGCCAGCAGCTTAGCGGGTCCAGGGGAGACCCAGTACTTC. As protein: CASSLAGPGETQYF.

Here the CDR3 DNA reads TGTGCCAGCAGCTTAGCAACAGGACTATTGGACGAGCAGTACTTC. This gives the protein CASSLATGLLDEQYF. This chain joins TRBV7-6 and TRBJ2-7; perhaps TRBD2 as D (6 bases). The CDR3 runs 15 residues. Germline V gives CDR1 SGHVS, CDR2 FNYEAQ. Trimming removed 0 bases from V and 5 bases from J, with 14 bases in between.

The rearrangement uses TRBV5-1 and TRBJ1-2; 10 bases match TRBD1. Germline V gene sequence: CDR1 SGHRS, CDR2 YFSETQ. The ends lost 4 bases at V and 8 bases at J; junction bases unmatched: 5. This CDR3 has 13 amino acids. The DNA for the CDR3 is TGCGCCAGCAGCGTCGGGACAGGGGAGGGCTACACCTTC. Translating it yields CASSVGTGEGYTF.

The rearrangement uses TRBV11-3 and TRBJ2-5, with a weak D call TRBD1 (6 bases). V gave up 5 bases and J gave up 5 bases, with 18 bases separating them. The CDR3 extends over 15 amino acids. In germline, CDR1 is SGHNT, CDR2 YENEEA. The CDR3 loop is CASSQGQGFRETQYF. CDR3 coding DNA: TGTGCCAGCAGCCAGGGGCAGGGTTTTAGGGAGACCCAGTACTTC.

The chain carries TRBV7-9 and TRBJ2-7; D gene uncertain. Deletions cut 4 bases from V and 4 bases from J, with 8 bases between. The CDR3 sequence is 12 residues long. Germline V lookup: CDR1 SEHNR, CDR2 FQNEAQ (reference sequence). The CDR3: CASSSSAYEQYF. The CDR3 DNA reads TGTGCCAGCAGCTCATCTGCGTACGAGCAGTACTTC.

The chain joins TRBV25-1 to TRBJ2-1; 9 nucleotides agree with TRBD2. V was clipped by 3 bases and J by 8 bases; unmatched bases: 8. The CDR3 is made up of 15 amino acids. In germline, CDR1 is MGHDK, CDR2 SYGVNS. The CDR3 sequence: CASSETGGGVYEQFF. The CDR3 nucleotides are TGTGCCAGCAGTGAGACCGGCGGGGGGGTTTATGAGCAGTTCTTC.

This chain joins TRBV20-1 and TRBJ2-1; a possible D gene is TRBD2 (6 bases). Per germline, CDR1 DFQATT and CDR2 SNEGSKA (reference sequence). The ends were cut back, 7 bases at V and 10 bases at J, with 14 bases in the middle. There are 11 residues in the CDR3. CDR3 nucleotides: TGCAGTGGATCGCTAGCGTGGGAGCAGTTCTTC. This encodes CSGSLAWEQFF.

This clone showed up just once. V and J are TRBV19 and TRBJ2-1; TRBD2 matches at 7 bases. The CDR3 loop spans 14 amino acids. V lost 6 bases to trimming and J lost 2 bases; unmatched junction nucleotides: 4. CDR1 is LNHDA, CDR2 SQIVND, per germline (reference sequence). The CDR3 sequence is CASRSLAAYNEQFF. The CDR3 nucleotides read TGTGCCAGTAGAAGTCTAGCGGCCTACAATGAGCAGTTCTTC. The full variable domain, in which reference TRBV19 and TRBJ2-1 provide the parts outside the CDR3, is DGGITQSPKYLFRKEGQNVTLSCEQNLNHDAMYWYRQDPGQGLRLIYYSQIVNDFQKGDIAEGYSVSREKKESFPLTVTSAQKNPTAFYLCASRSLAAYNEQFFGPGTRLTVL.